These T cell receptor beta chains were read from a single sample in a study of blood T cell repertoires in COVID-19. Here immunoSEQ multiplex PCR was the method, and the copy in TCRdb shows in-frame clones only, minus some. The sample records roughly 54,000 clones, roughly 84% being singletons. The sample taken for sequencing was peripheral blood. The source is a man aged 50 to 59 with acute or convalescent COVID-19. Each CDR3 is given with its conserved first and last residue. Where a row states a size, it is once, few, many or the class of an expanded clone; other rows omit it.

abundance: .; j_gene: TRBJ1-1; len: 15; v_gene: TRBV11-3; CDR3aa: CASSSGTGDGTEAFF
abundance: once; j_gene: TRBJ1-2; len: 12; v_gene: TRBV12-3/TRBV12-4; CDR3aa: CATLGGIGGYTF
abundance: .; j_gene: TRBJ2-1; len: 11; v_gene: TRBV12-3/TRBV12-4; CDR3aa: CASSFDNEQFF
abundance: .; j_gene: TRBJ2-7; len: 15; v_gene: TRBV6-5; CDR3aa: CASSSPLRGSYEQYF
abundance: .; j_gene: TRBJ2-7; len: 13; v_gene: TRBV6-1; CDR3aa: CASSDPGHYEQYF
abundance: .; j_gene: TRBJ2-7; len: 14; v_gene: TRBV15; CDR3aa: CATSSGRVSYEQYF
abundance: .; j_gene: TRBJ2-2; len: 16; v_gene: TRBV19; CDR3aa: CASSMSGGLNTGELFF
abundance: .; j_gene: TRBJ1-6; len: 17; v_gene: TRBV28; CDR3aa: CASSPNGWSSYNSPLHF
abundance: .; j_gene: TRBJ1-5; len: 18; v_gene: TRBV19; CDR3aa: CASSIQGHRLYSNQPQHF
abundance: .; j_gene: TRBJ2-3; len: 15; v_gene: TRBV3-1/TRBV3-2; CDR3aa: CASSQDGASTDTQYF
abundance: .; j_gene: TRBJ2-1; len: 15; v_gene: TRBV9; CDR3aa: CASSVVGDSYNEQFF
abundance: .; j_gene: TRBJ1-5; len: 16; v_gene: TRBV7-8; CDR3aa: CASSLAETGRGQPQHF
abundance: .; j_gene: TRBJ2-1; len: 14; v_gene: TRBV9; CDR3aa: CASSGTRDYNEQFF
abundance: .; j_gene: TRBJ2-2; len: 18; v_gene: TRBV28; CDR3aa: CASSGTTSGRPNTGELFF
abundance: .; j_gene: TRBJ1-5; len: 17; v_gene: TRBV15; CDR3aa: CATSRDRTQTYNQPQHF
abundance: .; j_gene: TRBJ2-5; len: 15; v_gene: TRBV5-4; CDR3aa: CASSDYSGGGETQYF
abundance: .; j_gene: TRBJ2-7; len: 13; v_gene: TRBV4-2; CDR3aa: CASSPGLAYEQYF
abundance: .; j_gene: TRBJ1-1; len: 14; v_gene: TRBV5-1; CDR3aa: CASSLDRAGTEAFF
abundance: .; j_gene: TRBJ2-7; len: 14; v_gene: TRBV10-3; CDR3aa: CAISSSGGEGEQYF
abundance: .; j_gene: TRBJ2-7; len: 16; v_gene: TRBV7-2; CDR3aa: CASSRRPRLAGYEQYF
abundance: .; j_gene: TRBJ1-6; len: 15; v_gene: TRBV5-6; CDR3aa: CASSLGPGDNSPLHF
abundance: few; j_gene: TRBJ2-6; len: 18; v_gene: TRBV28; CDR3aa: CASSLEAGGLSGANVLTF
abundance: .; j_gene: TRBJ2-1; len: 15; v_gene: TRBV7-9; CDR3aa: CASSRGEGRHNEQFF
abundance: .; j_gene: TRBJ1-5; len: 16; v_gene: TRBV10-2; CDR3aa: CASSEASVYSNQPQHF
abundance: .; j_gene: TRBJ2-3; len: 15; v_gene: TRBV5-1; CDR3aa: CASSLVRGGTDTQYF
abundance: .; j_gene: TRBJ1-1; len: 17; v_gene: TRBV15; CDR3aa: CATSRGPGDRGDTEAFF
abundance: few; j_gene: TRBJ2-2; len: 12; v_gene: TRBV27; CDR3aa: CASSTNTGELFF
abundance: .; j_gene: TRBJ2-2; len: 17; v_gene: TRBV7-3; CDR3aa: CASSGGWGAVNTGELFF
abundance: .; j_gene: TRBJ2-3; len: 16; v_gene: TRBV5-4; CDR3aa: CASSPLAGASTDTQYF
abundance: .; j_gene: TRBJ1-6; len: 19; v_gene: TRBV5-4; CDR3aa: CASSLGYDNPSSYNSPLHF
abundance: once; j_gene: TRBJ1-2; len: 15; v_gene: TRBV6-1; CDR3aa: CASSEGQGRPIGYTF
abundance: few; j_gene: TRBJ2-7; len: 13; v_gene: TRBV11-2; CDR3aa: CASSLDSYYEQYF
abundance: .; j_gene: TRBJ1-6; len: 13; v_gene: TRBV2; CDR3aa: CASSGQGGSPLHF
abundance: few; j_gene: TRBJ2-1; len: 15; v_gene: TRBV2; CDR3aa: CASRTSGLTYNEQFF
abundance: few; j_gene: TRBJ2-2; len: 14; v_gene: TRBV19; CDR3aa: CASTGGANTGELFF
abundance: once; j_gene: TRBJ1-3; len: 20; v_gene: TRBV4-1; CDR3aa: CASSQVAYSGTTGSGNTIYF
abundance: .; j_gene: TRBJ1-5; len: 14; v_gene: TRBV30; CDR3aa: CAWRGGHSNQPQHF
abundance: .; j_gene: TRBJ1-1; len: 13; v_gene: TRBV29-1; CDR3aa: CSVVTGGGTEAFF
abundance: few; j_gene: TRBJ2-7; len: 13; v_gene: TRBV12-3/TRBV12-4; CDR3aa: CASSLGRAREQYF
abundance: .; j_gene: TRBJ1-1; len: 14; v_gene: TRBV5-8; CDR3aa: CASSMRRDYTEAFF
abundance: .; j_gene: TRBJ2-7; len: 15; v_gene: TRBV3-1/TRBV3-2; CDR3aa: CASSQDVSGSYEQYF
abundance: .; j_gene: TRBJ2-1; len: 15; v_gene: TRBV2; CDR3aa: CASTLGLAPNGGQFF
abundance: .; j_gene: TRBJ2-1; len: 13; v_gene: TRBV6-5; CDR3aa: CASTEGVGNEQFF
abundance: .; j_gene: TRBJ2-1; len: 15; v_gene: TRBV11-2; CDR3aa: CASRTGLAGGNEQFF
abundance: .; j_gene: TRBJ2-4; len: 14; v_gene: TRBV5-4; CDR3aa: CASSLRDRGNIQYF
abundance: once; j_gene: TRBJ1-1; len: 12; v_gene: TRBV19; CDR3aa: CASSIYQTEAFF
abundance: .; j_gene: TRBJ2-4; len: 14; v_gene: TRBV2; CDR3aa: CASLERTGWGIQYF
abundance: .; j_gene: TRBJ1-4; len: 17; v_gene: TRBV23-1; CDR3aa: CASSLISKIGPNEKLFF
abundance: few; j_gene: TRBJ2-7; len: 15; v_gene: TRBV5-4; CDR3aa: CASSLRAAAANEQYF
abundance: once; j_gene: TRBJ1-1; len: 11; v_gene: TRBV19; CDR3aa: CASSIQVEAFF